The entry below gives a single T cell receptor (beta chain) sequence along with its context. Its antigen is unidentified. This entry belongs to a study of OX40 agonist ivuxolimab in advanced cancers. Study-level findings and limits: Nonresponders included some who also had low normalized T-cell clonal expansion. Expanded peripheral T-cell antigen specificity went undetermined. On average, a greater number of expanded clones characterised CD8+ T cells relative to CD4+.

Sequencing was performed with immunoSEQ multiplex PCR; in TCRdb, only in-frame clones are kept and a portion is missing. The sample gives tens of thousands of clones, roughly 87% of which show up once; about 0.2% is in the top ten. This CDR3 comprises 15 residues. Germline lookup yields CDR1 SGHRS and CDR2 YFSETQ. Trimming took off 0 bases at V and 5 bases at J, with 11 bases between the two ends. The V gene is TRBV5-1, the J gene TRBJ2-2; TRBD1 is a possible D gene (5 bases). The TCR comes from an adult with an advanced solid tumor such as melanoma, head and neck, liver or kidney cancer. This specimen was CD4+ or CD8+ T cells sorted from blood, taken in a trial of the OX40 agonist ivuxolimab. In nucleotides, the CDR3 is TGCGCCAGCAGCTTGGACGTAGGGGTAACCGGGGAGCTGTTTTTT. Translated: CASSLDVGVTGELFF.